The clone carrying this T cell receptor (beta chain) was picked up a small number of times. What it binds is not known. Germline V gene data show CDR1 as MNHNS and CDR2 as SASEGT. V was pared by 6 bases and J by 7 bases, with 9 bases of the junction left unmatched. CDR3 size: 14 residues. TCRdb re-derived calls from the RT-PCR reads in MiXCR, one entry per CDR3 protein. Here the sample spans just under 250,000 distinct CDR3 sequences, 12% being singletons. This sample was included in a study of response to subunit inactivated influenza vaccine. Overall study findings and caveats: Authors suggested each seasonal flu vaccination may recruit only limited numbers of new T cells.

The source material was non-naive T cells sorted from PBMCs, sampled approximately 15 days before vaccination. The J gene is TRBJ2-1, the V gene TRBV6-1; 7 bases match TRBD1. The receptor's source is a man in his fifties or sixties who received an inactivated influenza vaccine. CDR3 loop: CASRIQTGPNEQFF. The CDR3 nucleotides are TGTGCCAGCAGGATACAGACAGGGCCGAATGAGCAGTTCTTC.